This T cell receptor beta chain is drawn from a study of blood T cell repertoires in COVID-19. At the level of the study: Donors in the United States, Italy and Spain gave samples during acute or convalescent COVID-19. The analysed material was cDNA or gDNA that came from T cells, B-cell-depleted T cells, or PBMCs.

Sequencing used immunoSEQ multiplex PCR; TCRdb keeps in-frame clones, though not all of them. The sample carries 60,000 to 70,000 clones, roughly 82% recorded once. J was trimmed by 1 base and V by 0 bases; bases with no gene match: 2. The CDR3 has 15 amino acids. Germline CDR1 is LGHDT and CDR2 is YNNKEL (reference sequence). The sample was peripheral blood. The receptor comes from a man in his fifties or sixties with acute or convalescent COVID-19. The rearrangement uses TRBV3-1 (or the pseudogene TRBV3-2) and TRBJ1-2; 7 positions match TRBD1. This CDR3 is CASSQDTGDNYGYTF. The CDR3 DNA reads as TGTGCCAGCAGCCAAGATACAGGGGATAACTATGGCTACACCTTC.